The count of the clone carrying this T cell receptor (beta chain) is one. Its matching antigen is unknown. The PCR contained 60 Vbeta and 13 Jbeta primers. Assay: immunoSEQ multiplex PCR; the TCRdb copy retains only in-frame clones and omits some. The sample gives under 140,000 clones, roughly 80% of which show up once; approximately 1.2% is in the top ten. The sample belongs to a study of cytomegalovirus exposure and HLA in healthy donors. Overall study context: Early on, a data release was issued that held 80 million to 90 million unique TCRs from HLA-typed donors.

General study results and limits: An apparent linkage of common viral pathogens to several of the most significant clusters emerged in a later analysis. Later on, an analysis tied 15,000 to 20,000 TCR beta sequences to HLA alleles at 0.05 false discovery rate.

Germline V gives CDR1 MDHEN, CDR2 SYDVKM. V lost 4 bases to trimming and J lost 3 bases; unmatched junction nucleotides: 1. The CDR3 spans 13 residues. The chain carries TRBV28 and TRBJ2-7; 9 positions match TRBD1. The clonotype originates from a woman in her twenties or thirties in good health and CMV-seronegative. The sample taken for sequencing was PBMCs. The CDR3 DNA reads TGTGCCAGCAGTTACAGGGGGCTCTACGAGCAGTACTTC. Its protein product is CASSYRGLYEQYF.